These 30 T cell receptor beta chains originate from one sample sequenced in a study of blood T cell repertoires in COVID-19. Profiled with immunoSEQ multiplex PCR; TCRdb holds only in-frame clones, not every one. Here the sample spans about 130,000 clones, about 88% being singletons. The sequenced sample consisted of peripheral blood. These receptors were obtained from a woman of 80 years or more with acute or convalescent COVID-19.

The V call is TRBV18, the J call TRBJ1-1, with TRBD1 identical over 12 bases. The CDR3 is made up of 15 amino acids. Trimming at V came to 3 bases and at J to 4 bases, leaving 3 bases not matched to a gene. CDR1 is KGHSH, CDR2 LQKENI, per germline. Written as DNA, the CDR3 is TGTGCCAGCTCACCGGGACAGGGGGCGATCACTGAAGCTTTCTTT. As protein: CASSPGQGAITEAFF.

Details on this clone: This sample includes further DNA sequences coding for the same CDR3. This chain connects TRBV5-1 to TRBJ2-3; 7 positions match TRBD1. Trimming at V came to 0 bases and at J to 3 bases, leaving 4 bases not matched to a gene. CDR3 length equals 15 residues. Germline V gene sequence: CDR1 SGHRS, CDR2 YFSETQ. Written as DNA, the CDR3 is TGCGCCAGCAGCTTGGGGGCAGGGGGAACAGATACGCAGTATTTT. This translates into CASSLGAGGTDTQYF.

J is TRBJ1-3 and V is TRBV7-2; maybe TRBD1 (5 bases). This CDR3 has 14 amino acids. The germline V gene encodes CDR1 SGHTA and CDR2 FQGNSA. Trimming shortened V by 5 bases and J by 4 bases, and 12 bases separated the two germline ends. The chain's CDR3 is CASSAGLSGNTIYF. The CDR3 coding sequence is TGTGCCAGCAGCGCGGGACTTTCAGGAAACACCATATATTTT.

The chain has TRBV5-1 and TRBJ2-7; 7 bases line up with TRBD2. The junction had 7 bases not matched to a gene; V was cut back by 4 bases and J by 3 bases. The CDR3 consists of 14 residues. Germline V lookup: CDR1 SGHRS, CDR2 YFSETQ. DNA of the CDR3: TGCGCCAGCAGCGGGGAGGGGTTGGACTACGAGCAGTACTTC. As protein: CASSGEGLDYEQYF.

The rearrangement links TRBV4-3 to TRBJ2-3, with D maybe TRBD1 (5 bases). This CDR3 region has 16 residues. Trimming removed 0 bases from V and 5 bases from J, with 15 bases in between. Per germline, CDR1 LGHNA and CDR2 YSLEER. CDR3 protein: CASSQDWGYSKDTQYF. In DNA, the CDR3 is TGCGCCAGCAGCCAAGATTGGGGCTACTCCAAAGATACGCAGTATTTT.

V and J are TRBV5-1 and TRBJ1-1; D may be TRBD1 (6 bases). The CDR3 is 16 amino acids. The germline gives CDR1 SGHRS, CDR2 YFSETQ. V was shortened by 3 bases and J by 0 bases, with 15 bases between the two germline ends. This CDR3 is CASSSIQGGMNTEAFF. The CDR3 DNA is TGCGCCAGCAGCTCTATACAGGGTGGAATGAACACTGAAGCTTTCTTT. Based on the CDR3 plus reference TRBV5-1 and TRBJ1-1, the full variable domain is KAGVTQTPRYLIKTRGQQVTLSCSPISGHRSVSWYQQTPGQGLQFLFEYFSETQRNKGNFPGRFSGRQFSNSRSEMNVSTLELGDSALYLCASSSIQGGMNTEAFFGQGTRLTVV.

The chain couples TRBV19 to TRBJ2-1; 12 bases are shared with TRBD2. Germline loops: CDR1 LNHDA, CDR2 SQIVND (reference sequence). The junction had 10 bases not matched to a gene; V was cut back by 9 bases and J by 4 bases. This CDR3 is 16 amino acids long. This CDR3 reads CASRTSGTMGYNEQFF. CDR3 DNA sequence: TGTGCCAGCCGGACTAGCGGGACCATGGGATACAATGAGCAGTTCTTC. Together with reference TRBV19 and TRBJ2-1, the CDR3 gives the full variable domain: DGGITQSPKYLFRKEGQNVTLSCEQNLNHDAMYWYRQDPGQGLRLIYYSQIVNDFQKGDIAEGYSVSREKKESFPLTVTSAQKNPTAFYLCASRTSGTMGYNEQFFGPGTRLTVL.

The J gene is TRBJ1-2, the V gene TRBV4-3, with TRBD1 as a possible D gene (5 bases). Germline values: CDR1 LGHNA, CDR2 YSLEER. V was cut by 3 bases and J by 4 bases, with 15 bases left in between. The CDR3 is made up of 15 amino acids. CDR3: CASSHSNQGVYGYTF. The DNA for the CDR3 is TGCGCCAGCAGCCATTCTAATCAAGGGGTCTATGGCTACACCTTC.

The chain links TRBV3-1 (or the pseudogene TRBV3-2) to TRBJ2-2, with TRBD2 matching over 10 bases. CDR3 length: 15 residues. The trim removed 4 bases at V and 7 bases at J, leaving 6 bases unmatched. Germline V gene sequence: CDR1 LGHDT, CDR2 YNNKEL (reference sequence). The CDR3 loop reads CASSPSGSVLGELFF. CDR3 DNA sequence: TGTGCCAGCAGCCCTAGCGGGAGTGTGCTCGGGGAGCTGTTTTTT.

The chain carries TRBV28 and TRBJ1-2; 8 bases agree with TRBD1. The CDR3 has 17 amino acids. V was clipped by 1 base and J by 8 bases; unmatched bases: 15. Looked up from germline, CDR1 is MDHEN and CDR2 is SYDVKM. CDR3 sequence reads: CASSLLTGQATSGGYTF. In DNA form, the CDR3 reads TGTGCCAGCAGTTTATTAACGGGACAGGCGACCTCTGGGGGCTACACCTTC.

V and J are TRBV11-2 and TRBJ2-7, with D maybe TRBD1 (6 bases). The CDR3 covers 13 residues. The V and J ends lost 5 bases and 1 base respectively, with 9 bases between them. In germline, CDR1 is SGHAT, CDR2 FQNNGV. The CDR3 sequence is CASSVDRSYEQYF. CDR3 sequence (DNA): TGTGCCAGCAGCGTCGACAGGTCCTACGAGCAGTACTTC.

The chain couples TRBV6-5 to TRBJ2-5; 10 nucleotides match TRBD2. Germline loops: CDR1 MNHEY, CDR2 SVGAGI. After removal of 6 bases from V and 7 bases from J, the junction contained 8 bases not matched to a gene. The CDR3 has 14 residues. CDR3: CASSFSGGPGTQYF. CDR3 bases: TGTGCCAGCAGCTTTAGCGGGGGGCCGGGGACCCAGTACTTC.

CDR3 residues: CATTPLGQGAPGVAKNIQYF. CDR3 sequence (DNA): TGTGCCACTACGCCCTTGGGACAGGGGGCGCCGGGGGTAGCCAAAAACATTCAGTACTTC. The chain is built from TRBV19 and TRBJ2-4, with 12 bases fitting TRBD1. This CDR3 contains 20 residues. Germline loops: CDR1 LNHDA, CDR2 SQIVND (reference sequence). Losses at the gene ends were 10 bases for V and 0 bases for J; bases not matched to a gene: 19.

The rearrangement uses TRBV6-5 and TRBJ1-2; TRBD1 is a possible D gene (5 bases). CDR3 length equals 15 residues. V lost 5 bases and J 5 bases, leaving 18 bases between the germline ends. Germline CDR1 is MNHEY and CDR2 is SVGAGI. The CDR3 spells CASSTGPGLSYGYTF. As DNA, the CDR3 is TGTGCCAGCAGTACGGGCCCAGGGTTGTCTTATGGCTACACCTTC.

The rearrangement links TRBV7-5 to TRBJ2-7; whether TRBD2, the table's D call, matches the DNA was not checked. TRBV7-5 counts as a pseudogene. The CDR3 sequence is 17 residues long. The CDR3 nucleotides read TGTGTCAGAAGCTTAGCGCACGGGTCGGGATTCCGTTACGAGCAGTACTTC. The encoded protein is CVRSLAHGSGFRYEQYF.

The chain employs TRBV18 and TRBJ2-2; a weak D match, TRBD1 (5 bases). The ends were cut back, 3 bases at V and 6 bases at J, with 11 bases in the middle. The length of the CDR3 is 14 residues. The germline V gene has CDR1 KGHSH and CDR2 LQKENI. This CDR3 reads CASSPQGTSGELFF. As DNA, the CDR3 is TGTGCCAGCTCACCGCAGGGAACATCCGGGGAGCTGTTTTTT.

The rearrangement uses TRBV4-1 and TRBJ2-1, with TRBD1 matching 8 bases. CDR1 is MGHRA and CDR2 is YSYEKL in the germline V gene. With 0 bases clipped from V and 9 bases from J, the junction kept 7 bases outside the gene matches. CDR3 length: 15 amino acids. The CDR3 coding sequence is TGCGCCAGCAGCCAAGAGCTGACAGGGGTCCGTGAGCAGTTCTTC. Its protein is CASSQELTGVREQFF.

This chain links TRBV7-9 with TRBJ2-3; 8 bases line up with TRBD2. The CDR3 length is 16 residues. CDR1 is SEHNR, CDR2 FQNEAQ, per germline (reference sequence). Trimming at V came to 3 bases and at J to 5 bases, leaving 10 bases not matched to a gene. CDR3 in amino acids: CASSFIAGGRGDTQYF. The CDR3 DNA is TGTGCCAGCAGCTTTATCGCGGGGGGCCGAGGAGATACGCAGTATTTT.

The chain links TRBV4-2 to TRBJ2-1, with 8 bases fitting TRBD2. The CDR3 sequence is 16 residues long. CDR1 is LGHNA, CDR2 YNFKEQ, per germline. The ends lost 0 bases at V and 7 bases at J; junction bases unmatched: 8. This CDR3 reads CASSQEVAGRGNEQFF. The CDR3 DNA sequence: TGTGCCAGCAGCCAAGAAGTAGCCGGGAGGGGGAATGAGCAGTTCTTC.

In its sample, this clone was seen once. The genes are TRBV4-2 and TRBJ1-4; no firm D call. CDR3 size: 16 residues. Trimming cost V 4 bases and J 3 bases, with 15 bases left between them. Germline loops: CDR1 LGHNA, CDR2 YNFKEQ. The CDR3 sequence is CASSLRTEGSNEKLFF. The CDR3 nucleotides read TGTGCCAGCAGCCTCCGCACCGAGGGTTCTAATGAAAAACTGTTTTTT.

The J gene is TRBJ2-3, the V gene TRBV13; no reliable D call. With 6 bases removed from V and 5 bases from J, the gap between germline ends came to 9 bases. The CDR3 is 12 amino acids. The germline V gene encodes CDR1 PRHDT and CDR2 FYEKMQ (reference sequence). The CDR3 nucleotides are TGTGCCAGCAGTCAAGTCGGAGATACGCAGTATTTT. It encodes CASSQVGDTQYF.

The J gene is TRBJ2-1, the V gene TRBV5-4; 9 nucleotides agree with TRBD2. The germline gives CDR1 SGHNT, CDR2 YYREEE (reference sequence). Trimming removed 4 bases from V and 0 bases from J; junction bases left unmatched: 14. The CDR3 spans 19 residues. The CDR3 here is CASSQKPTSGWSSYNEQFF. CDR3 bases: TGTGCCAGCAGCCAGAAGCCTACTAGCGGGTGGAGCTCCTACAATGAGCAGTTCTTC.

This chain links TRBV20-1 with TRBJ1-4; D not certain. Trimming took 6 bases from V and 4 from J, leaving 6 bases between them. Germline loops: CDR1 DFQATT, CDR2 SNEGSKA (reference sequence). This CDR3 has 11 residues. The chain's CDR3 is CSATNNEKLFF. Here the CDR3 DNA reads TGCAGTGCGACAAATAATGAAAAACTGTTTTTT.

The chain uses TRBV6-5 and TRBJ1-2, with a weak D call TRBD1 (6 bases). Trimming took off 6 bases at V and 4 bases at J, with 18 bases between the two ends. This CDR3 comprises 15 residues. The germline V gene has CDR1 MNHEY and CDR2 SVGAGI. CDR3 loop: CASRERLQGLYGYTF. Here the CDR3 DNA reads TGTGCCAGCAGAGAGCGGCTACAGGGCCTCTATGGCTACACCTTC.

In this sample, this clone turned up once. V usage is TRBV7-9 and J usage is TRBJ1-2, with D possibly TRBD1 on 5 matching bases. The V gene lost 5 bases and the J gene lost 0 bases, with 7 bases spanning the gap. The CDR3 runs to 13 residues. The V gene's germline CDR1 is SEHNR and CDR2 FQNEAQ (reference sequence). In nucleotides, the CDR3 is TGTGCCAGCAGCCCGGGGGCTAACTATGGCTACACCTTC. This sequence encodes CASSPGANYGYTF.

V usage is TRBV20-1 and J usage is TRBJ2-3; no clear D. V was shortened by 3 bases and J by 7 bases, with 5 bases between the two germline ends. The CDR3 is 10 amino acids. From germline, CDR1 is DFQATT and CDR2 SNEGSKA (reference sequence). The CDR3, as DNA: TGCAGTGCTAGCCCTAATACGCAGTATTTT. Its translation: CSASPNTQYF.

This chain connects TRBV5-1 to TRBJ2-7, with TRBD2 matching over 10 bases. Germline loops: CDR1 SGHRS, CDR2 YFSETQ. This CDR3 has 15 amino acids. V gave up 2 bases and J gave up 0 bases; unmatched junction bases: 2. The CDR3 sequence: CASSLGLADSYEQYF. The CDR3 nucleotides read TGCGCCAGCAGCTTAGGACTAGCGGACTCCTACGAGCAGTACTTC.

The chain has TRBV14 and TRBJ2-3; the D is unclear. V was trimmed by 4 bases and J by 1 base, leaving 6 bases between them. CDR1 SGHDN and CDR2 FVKESK come from the germline V gene. This CDR3 has 13 residues. The chain's CDR3 is CASSPTGTDTQYF. Written as DNA, the CDR3 is TGTGCCAGCAGCCCTACAGGCACAGATACGCAGTATTTT.

This clone was found a few times. The chain links TRBV9 to TRBJ2-2; 8 nucleotides align to TRBD1. The CDR3 is 16 amino acids. Germline values: CDR1 SGDLS, CDR2 YYNGEE. V was pared by 1 base and J by 0 bases, with 2 bases of the junction left unmatched. As DNA, the CDR3 is TGTGCCAGCAGCGTACAGGGGGCAACGAACACCGGGGAGCTGTTTTTT. Translated, it gives CASSVQGATNTGELFF.

J is TRBJ2-7 and V is TRBV4-2; D not certain. The V end lost 0 bases, the J end lost 0 bases, and 9 bases lay between the germline ends. Germline V gene sequence: CDR1 LGHNA, CDR2 YNFKEQ. CDR3 size: 15 residues. CDR3 in DNA: TGTGCCAGCAGCCAAGAAGCAGGTCTCTCCTACGAGCAGTACTTC. Translation: CASSQEAGLSYEQYF.